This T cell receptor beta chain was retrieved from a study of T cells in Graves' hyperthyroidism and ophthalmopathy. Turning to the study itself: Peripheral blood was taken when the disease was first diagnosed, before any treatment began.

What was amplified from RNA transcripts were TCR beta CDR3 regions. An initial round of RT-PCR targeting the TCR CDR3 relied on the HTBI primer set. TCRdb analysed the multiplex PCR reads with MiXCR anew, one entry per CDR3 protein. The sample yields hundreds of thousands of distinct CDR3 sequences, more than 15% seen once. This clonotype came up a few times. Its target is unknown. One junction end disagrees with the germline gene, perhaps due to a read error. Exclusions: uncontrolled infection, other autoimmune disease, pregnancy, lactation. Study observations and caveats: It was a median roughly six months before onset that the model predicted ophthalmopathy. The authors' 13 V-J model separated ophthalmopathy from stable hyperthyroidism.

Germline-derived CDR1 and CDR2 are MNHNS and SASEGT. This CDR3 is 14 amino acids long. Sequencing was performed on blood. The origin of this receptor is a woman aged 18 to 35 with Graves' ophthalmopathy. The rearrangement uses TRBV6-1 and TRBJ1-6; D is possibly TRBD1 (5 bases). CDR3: CASGEGLGTSPLHF. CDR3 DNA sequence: TGTGCCAGCGGTGAAGGCCTTGGGACTTCACCCCTCCACTTT.